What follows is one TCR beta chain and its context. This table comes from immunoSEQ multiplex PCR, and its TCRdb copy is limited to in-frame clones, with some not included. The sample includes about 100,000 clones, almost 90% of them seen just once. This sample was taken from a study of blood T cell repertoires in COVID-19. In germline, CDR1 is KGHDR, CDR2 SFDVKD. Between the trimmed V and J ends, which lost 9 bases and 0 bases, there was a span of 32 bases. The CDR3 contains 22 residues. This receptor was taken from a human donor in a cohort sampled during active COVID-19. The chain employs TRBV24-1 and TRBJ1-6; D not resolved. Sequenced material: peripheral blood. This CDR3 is CATHSDYGIGLGMSSYNSPLHF. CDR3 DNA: TGTGCCACCCACTCTGACTATGGAATTGGTCTGGGGATGAGCTCCTATAATTCACCCCTCCACTTT.